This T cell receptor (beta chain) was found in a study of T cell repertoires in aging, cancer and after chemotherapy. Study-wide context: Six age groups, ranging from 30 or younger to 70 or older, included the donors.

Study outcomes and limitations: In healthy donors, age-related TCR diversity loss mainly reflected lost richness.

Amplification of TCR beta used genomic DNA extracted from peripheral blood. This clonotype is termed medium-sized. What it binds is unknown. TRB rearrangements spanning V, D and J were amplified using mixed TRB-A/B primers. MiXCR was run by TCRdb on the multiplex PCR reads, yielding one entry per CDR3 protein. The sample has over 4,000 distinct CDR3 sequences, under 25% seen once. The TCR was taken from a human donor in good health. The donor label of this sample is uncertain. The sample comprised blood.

The CDR3 nucleotides are TGTGCCAGTAGTATAGACAGGGTGGACTACGAGCAGTACTTC. Amino acid sequence: CASSIDRVDYEQYF. This chain joins TRBV19 and TRBJ2-7; perhaps TRBD1 as D (5 bases). V shed 0 bases and J shed 3 bases, with 9 bases lying between them. There are 14 residues in the CDR3. Germline V lookup: CDR1 LNHDA, CDR2 SQIVND (reference sequence).